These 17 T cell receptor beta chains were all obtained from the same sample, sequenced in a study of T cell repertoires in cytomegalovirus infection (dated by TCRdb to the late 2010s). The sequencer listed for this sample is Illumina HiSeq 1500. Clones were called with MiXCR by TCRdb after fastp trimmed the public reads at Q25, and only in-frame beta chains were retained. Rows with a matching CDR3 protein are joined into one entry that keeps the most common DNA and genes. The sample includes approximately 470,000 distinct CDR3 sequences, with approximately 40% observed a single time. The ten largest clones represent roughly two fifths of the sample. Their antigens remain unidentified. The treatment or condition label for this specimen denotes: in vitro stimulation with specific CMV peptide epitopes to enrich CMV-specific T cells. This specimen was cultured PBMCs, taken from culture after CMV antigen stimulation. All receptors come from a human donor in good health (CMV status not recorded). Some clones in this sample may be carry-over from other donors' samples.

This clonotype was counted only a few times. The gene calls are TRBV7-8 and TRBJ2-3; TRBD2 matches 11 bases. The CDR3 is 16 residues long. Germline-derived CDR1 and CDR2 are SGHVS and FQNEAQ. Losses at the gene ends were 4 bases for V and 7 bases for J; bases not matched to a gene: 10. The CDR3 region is CASSSSTSGGGHTQYF. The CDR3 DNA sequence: TGTGCCAGCAGCTCCTCCACTAGCGGGGGCGGGCATACGCAGTATTTT.

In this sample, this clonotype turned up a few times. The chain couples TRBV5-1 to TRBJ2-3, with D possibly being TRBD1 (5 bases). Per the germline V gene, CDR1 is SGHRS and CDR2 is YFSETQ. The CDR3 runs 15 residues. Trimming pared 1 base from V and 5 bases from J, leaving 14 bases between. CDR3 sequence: CASSLSRPGKDTQYF. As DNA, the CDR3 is TGCGCCAGCAGCTTGAGTCGTCCAGGGAAAGATACGCAGTATTTT.

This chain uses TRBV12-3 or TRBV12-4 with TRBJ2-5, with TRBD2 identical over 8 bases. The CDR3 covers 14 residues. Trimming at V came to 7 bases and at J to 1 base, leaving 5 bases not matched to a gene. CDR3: CASTPRGGQETQYF. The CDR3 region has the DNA TGTGCCAGCACCCCTCGGGGGGGCCAAGAGACCCAGTACTTC.

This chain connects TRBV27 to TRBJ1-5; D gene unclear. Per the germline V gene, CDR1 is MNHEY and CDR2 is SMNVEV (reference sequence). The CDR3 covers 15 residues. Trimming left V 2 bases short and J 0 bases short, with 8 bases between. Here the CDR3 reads CASSLAFYSNQPQHF. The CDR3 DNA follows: TGTGCCAGCAGTTTAGCGTTCTATAGCAATCAGCCCCAGCATTTT.

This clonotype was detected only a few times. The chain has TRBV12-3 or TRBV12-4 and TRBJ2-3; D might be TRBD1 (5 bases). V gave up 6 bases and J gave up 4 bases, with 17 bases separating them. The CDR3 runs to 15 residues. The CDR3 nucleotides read TGTGCCAGCAGCTCTAGTTCAGTCAGGGCAGATACGCAGTATTTT. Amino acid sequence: CASSSSSVRADTQYF.

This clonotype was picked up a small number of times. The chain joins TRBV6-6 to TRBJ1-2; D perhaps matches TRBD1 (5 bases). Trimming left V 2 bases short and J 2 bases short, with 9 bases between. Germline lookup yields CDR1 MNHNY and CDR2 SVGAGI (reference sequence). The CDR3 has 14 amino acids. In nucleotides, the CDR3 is TGTGCCAGCAGTTACGGGGCCGGAAACTATGGCTACACCTTC. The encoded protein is CASSYGAGNYGYTF.

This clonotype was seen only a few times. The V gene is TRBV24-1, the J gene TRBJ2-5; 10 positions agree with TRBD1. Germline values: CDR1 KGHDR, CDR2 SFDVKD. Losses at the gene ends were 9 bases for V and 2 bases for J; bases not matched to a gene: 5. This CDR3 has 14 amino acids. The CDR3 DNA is TGTGCCACCTCCGACAGGGGGCCTCAAGAGACCCAGTACTTC. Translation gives CATSDRGPQETQYF.

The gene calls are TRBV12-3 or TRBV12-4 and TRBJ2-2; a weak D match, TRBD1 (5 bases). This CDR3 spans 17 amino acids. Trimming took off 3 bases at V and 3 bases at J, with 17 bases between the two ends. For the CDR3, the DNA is TGTGCCAGCAGTTTCGACATTACACAAGGGGACACCGGGGAGCTGTTTTTT. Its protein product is CASSFDITQGDTGELFF.

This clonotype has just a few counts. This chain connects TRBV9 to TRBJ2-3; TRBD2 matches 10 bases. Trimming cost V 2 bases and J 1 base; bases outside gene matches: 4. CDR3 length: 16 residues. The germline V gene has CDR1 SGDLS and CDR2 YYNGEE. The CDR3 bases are TGTGCCAGCAGCGTGGTAGCGGGGGGCCGCACAGATACGCAGTATTTT. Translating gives CASSVVAGGRTDTQYF.

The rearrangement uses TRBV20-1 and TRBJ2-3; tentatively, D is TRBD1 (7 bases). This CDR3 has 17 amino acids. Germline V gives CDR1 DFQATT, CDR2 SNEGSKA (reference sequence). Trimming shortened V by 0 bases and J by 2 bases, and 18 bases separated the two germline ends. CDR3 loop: CSARDPNAGQNTDTQYF. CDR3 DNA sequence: TGCAGTGCTAGAGACCCAAACGCGGGACAGAACACAGATACGCAGTATTTT.

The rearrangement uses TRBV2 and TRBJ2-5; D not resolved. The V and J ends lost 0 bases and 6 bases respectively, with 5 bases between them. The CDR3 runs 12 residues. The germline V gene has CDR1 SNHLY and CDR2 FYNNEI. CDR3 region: CASSEAPQTQYF. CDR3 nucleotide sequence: TGTGCCAGCAGTGAAGCCCCTCAGACCCAGTACTTC. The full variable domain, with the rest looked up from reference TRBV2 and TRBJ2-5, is EPEVTQTPSHQVTQMGQEVILRCVPISNHLYFYWYRQILGQKVEFLVSFYNNEISEKSEIFDDQFSVERPDGSNFTLKIRSTKLEDSAMYFCASSEAPQTQYFGPGTRLLVL.

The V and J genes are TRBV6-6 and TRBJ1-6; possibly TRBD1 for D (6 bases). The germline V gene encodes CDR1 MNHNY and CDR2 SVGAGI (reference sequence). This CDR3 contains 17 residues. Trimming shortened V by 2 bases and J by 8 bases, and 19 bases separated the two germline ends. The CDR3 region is CASSYGGSGAGDSPLHF. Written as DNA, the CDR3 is TGTGCCAGCAGTTACGGGGGGTCGGGGGCCGGAGATTCACCCCTCCACTTT.

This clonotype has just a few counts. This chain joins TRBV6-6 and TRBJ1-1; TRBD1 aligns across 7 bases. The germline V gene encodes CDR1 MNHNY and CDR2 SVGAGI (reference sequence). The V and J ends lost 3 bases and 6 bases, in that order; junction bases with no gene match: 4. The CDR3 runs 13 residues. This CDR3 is CASSYRDSPEAFF. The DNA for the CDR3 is TGTGCCAGCAGTTATAGGGACAGCCCTGAAGCTTTCTTT.

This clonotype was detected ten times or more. Here the CDR3 reads CASSLVPAWSYNEQFF. The CDR3 region has the DNA TGTGCCAGCAGCTTAGTACCGGCGTGGTCCTACAATGAGCAGTTCTTC. This chain links TRBV7-2 with TRBJ2-1; D is unresolved. Germline V gene lookup returns CDR1 SGHTA and CDR2 FQGNSA. The CDR3 consists of 16 residues. V was pared by 1 base and J by 1 base, with 11 bases between.

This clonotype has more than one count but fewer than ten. The CDR3 DNA is TGTGCCAGCAGCGCCATTGAAGGGGTGTTCTTC. Translation: CASSAIEGVFF. The J gene is TRBJ2-1, the V gene TRBV7-9; possible D gene TRBD1, 5 bases. The germline gives CDR1 SEHNR, CDR2 FQNEAQ (reference sequence). V lost 5 bases to trimming and J lost 15 bases, with 14 bases between them. The CDR3 runs to 11 residues.

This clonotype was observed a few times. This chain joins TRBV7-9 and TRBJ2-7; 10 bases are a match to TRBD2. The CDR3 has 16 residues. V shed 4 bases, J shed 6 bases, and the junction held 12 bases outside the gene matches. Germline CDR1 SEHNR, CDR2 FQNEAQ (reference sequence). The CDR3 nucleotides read TGTGCCAGCAGCTCGGAAAAGGGGACTAGCGTAGTCGAGCAGTACTTC. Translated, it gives CASSSEKGTSVVEQYF.

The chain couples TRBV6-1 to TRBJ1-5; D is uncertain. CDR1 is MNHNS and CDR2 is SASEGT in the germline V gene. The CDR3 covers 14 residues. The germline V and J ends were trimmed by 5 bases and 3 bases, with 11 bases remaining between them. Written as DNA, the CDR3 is TGTGCCAGCAGTAACGACGGCACCAATCAGCCCCAGCATTTT. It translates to CASSNDGTNQPQHF.